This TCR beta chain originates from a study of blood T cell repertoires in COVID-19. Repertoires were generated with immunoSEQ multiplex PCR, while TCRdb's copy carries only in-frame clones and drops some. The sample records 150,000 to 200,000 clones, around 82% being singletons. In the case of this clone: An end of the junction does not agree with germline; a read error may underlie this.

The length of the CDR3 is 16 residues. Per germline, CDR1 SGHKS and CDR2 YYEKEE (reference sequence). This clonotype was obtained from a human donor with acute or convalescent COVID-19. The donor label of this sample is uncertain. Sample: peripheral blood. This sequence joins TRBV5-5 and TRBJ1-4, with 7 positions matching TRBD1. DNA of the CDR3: TGTGCCAGCACATGGGGGGTGACAGGGAGGCCTCCCCTCGACGCCTTT. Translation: CASTWGVTGRPPLDAF. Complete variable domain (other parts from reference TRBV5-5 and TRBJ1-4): DAGVTQSPTHLIKTRGQQVTLRCSPISGHKSVSWYQQVLGQGPQFIFQYYEKEERGRGNFPDRFSARQFPNYSSELNVNALLLGDSALYLCASTWGVTGRPPLDAFGSGTQLSVL.